This entry concerns a single T cell receptor beta chain. Per the germline V gene, CDR1 is GTSNPN and CDR2 is SVGIG (reference sequence). The CDR3 has 13 amino acids. Trimming stripped 5 bases from V and 2 bases from J, with 12 bases between. This sample is drawn from a study of blood T cell repertoires in COVID-19. Looking at the study overall: Both acute and convalescent COVID-19 samples were obtained from the United States, Italy and Spain. PBMCs, B-cell-depleted T cells, or T cells provided the cDNA or gDNA that made up the material.

Per the authors' pipeline: It was from reference gene primer amplification that nucleated cell counts were estimated. This table comes from immunoSEQ multiplex PCR, and its TCRdb copy is limited to in-frame clones, with some not included. The DNA gave D and trimming, while V, J and clone size come from that table. The data show about 180,000 clones, with roughly 88% seen just once and 11% held by the top ten. This TCR derives from a human donor with active or convalescent COVID-19. The donor label of this sample is uncertain. The V and J genes are TRBV30 and TRBJ2-5, with D possibly being TRBD1 (6 bases). What was sequenced was peripheral blood. CDR3 residues: CAWLGTRQETQYF. In DNA form, the CDR3 reads TGTGCCTGGTTGGGGACACGACAAGAGACCCAGTACTTC.